This T cell receptor (beta chain) was identified in a study of glioma-infiltrating T cells after dendritic cell vaccination. Study-wide background: Three intradermal dendritic cell vaccine injections were given every two weeks.

Produced via immunoSEQ multiplex PCR; TCRdb's table is partial and in-frame only. The table records about 24,000 clones, nearly 90% of them present only once. Trimming took 11 bases from V and 2 from J; bases not matched to a gene: 15. This CDR3 region has 16 residues. Germline lookup yields CDR1 MRHNA and CDR2 SNTAGT. The sample's time point: after dendritic cell vaccination, including at tumor progression/relapse. Selection required adequate fresh-frozen tumor tissue plus more than two years' survival data. None of the glioblastoma patients had an isocitrate dehydrogenase mutation. Blood PBMC samples: pre-vaccination, two weeks post third vaccination, and at tumor progression.

This sequence joins TRBV6-4 and TRBJ1-5, with 7 bases matching TRBD1. Sequences were derived from blood, sampled after dendritic cell vaccination. This receptor was taken from a human donor with glioblastoma. The chain's CDR3 is CARGGQGGSGNQPQHF. The CDR3 DNA is TGTGCCCGTGGGGGGCAGGGGGGAAGTGGCAATCAGCCCCAGCATTTT.